The entry below describes one T cell receptor beta chain. The target of this receptor is not known. Base quality data are lacking; no much larger clone is found one base away. These data originate in a study of blood T cell repertoires in COVID-19 (dated by TCRdb to 2020 to 2021). The study in broad terms: The collaborator samples originated in the United States, Italy and Spain and spanned the acute and convalescent phases of COVID-19. The material from the prospective study consisted of cDNA or gDNA derived from T cells, B-cell-depleted T cells, or PBMCs. Where HLA class I and class II types were available, the types were taken from metadata supplied by the sample provider, not from assay-based typing. The dataset comprised deeply sampled blood TCRbeta repertoires from subjects exposed to, actively infected with, or recovered from COVID-19. A de-identified subject ID, COVID-19 status, age in years and sex were almost always included in the sample metadata. The repertoires were released in a freely available public database meant as a resource for research on the immune response to SARS-CoV-2. Samples came from the ongoing ImmuneRACE study (first 160 participants) plus 1,254 subjects from 6 global collaborators. Broad study findings and their caveats: The amount of clinical and demographic metadata varied by source and participant and was provided uncurated.

The immunoSEQ Assay, a bias-controlled multiplex PCR, was used to amplify TCRbeta CDR3 regions from genomic DNA. In the paper's pipeline: The number of nucleated cells in each sample was estimated by amplification of reference gene primers within the assay. Sequence reads were collapsed and filtered to measure the absolute abundance of every unique TCRbeta CDR3 rearrangement. Productive Simpson clonality was computed per sample as the square root of Simpson's diversity index over productive rearrangements. TCRdb limited this immuneACCESS table to in-frame rearrangements with V and J called. A share of clones is missing; checked studies link under half to unresolved V genes, and the rest is unexplained. Clonal size and the V and J genes are those of that table, whereas D and trimming came from the DNA. For this sample there are about 250,000 clones; 85% to 90% appear just once. Of the sample, approximately 0.84% is held by the ten largest clones.

Each collaborating institution followed its own protocols to collect whole blood in K2EDTA tubes. For TCRbeta analysis, collaborators shipped samples as frozen whole blood, isolated PBMCs, or DNA extracted from either of those sample types. The CDR3 goes from the cysteine to the phenylalanine over 15 residues. Only the CDR3 DNA is retained, 45 bases long and in frame from the first base. A distance of 15 bases separates the germline ends of V and J, which lose 2 bases and 5 bases respectively. CDR1 and CDR2 are read off the germline V gene as MNHEY and SVGAGI. The source is a man aged 25 to 40 with acute or convalescent COVID-19. This receptor chain uses TRBV6-5 and TRBJ2-5; TRBD2 is a possible D gene, resting on 6 matching bases. Sequencing was performed on peripheral blood. The CDR3 region has the sequence CASSYGTSYRETQYF. The base sequence is TGTGCCAGCAGTTACGGAACTAGCTATAGGGAGACCCAGTACTTC.